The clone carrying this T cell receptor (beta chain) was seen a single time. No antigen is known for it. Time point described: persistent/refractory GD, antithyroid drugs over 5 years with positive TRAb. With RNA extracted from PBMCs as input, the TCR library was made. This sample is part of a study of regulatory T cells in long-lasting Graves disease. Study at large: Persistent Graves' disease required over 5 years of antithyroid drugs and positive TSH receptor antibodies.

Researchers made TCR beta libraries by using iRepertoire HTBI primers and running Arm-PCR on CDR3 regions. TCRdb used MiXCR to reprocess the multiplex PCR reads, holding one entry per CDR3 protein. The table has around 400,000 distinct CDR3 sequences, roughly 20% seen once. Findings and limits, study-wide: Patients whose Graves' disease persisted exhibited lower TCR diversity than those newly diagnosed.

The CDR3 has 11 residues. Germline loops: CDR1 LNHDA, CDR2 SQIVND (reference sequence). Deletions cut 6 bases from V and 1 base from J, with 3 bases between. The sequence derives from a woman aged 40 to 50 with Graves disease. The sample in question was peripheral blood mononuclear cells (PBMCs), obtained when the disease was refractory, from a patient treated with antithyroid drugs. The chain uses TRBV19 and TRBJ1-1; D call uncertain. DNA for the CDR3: TGTGCCAGTAGGGCGAACACTGAAGCTTTCTTT. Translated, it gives CASRANTEAFF. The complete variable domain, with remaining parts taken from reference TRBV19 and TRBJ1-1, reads DGGITQSPKYLFRKEGQNVTLSCEQNLNHDAMYWYRQDPGQGLRLIYYSQIVNDFQKGDIAEGYSVSREKKESFPLTVTSAQKNPTAFYLCASRANTEAFFGQGTRLTVV.